The 26 T cell receptor beta chains listed next were all sequenced from one sample in a study of shared clonotypes between healthy human individuals. Data came from immunoSEQ multiplex PCR; TCRdb stores just in-frame clones and leaves some out. The sample gives some 650,000 clones, approximately 97% of which show up once; around 0.057% is in the top ten. Sequenced: naive CD4+ T cells sorted from blood. The subset: CD45RA+ positively selected. The receptors come from a woman aged 25 to 45 in good health.

The chain employs TRBV7-8 and TRBJ1-1; the D gene is possibly TRBD1 (6 bases). The CDR3 runs to 14 residues. The V end lost 3 bases, the J end lost 4 bases, and 12 bases lay between the germline ends. The V gene's germline CDR1 is SGHVS and CDR2 FQNEAQ. The CDR3: CASSFLTGTTEAFF. Written as DNA, the CDR3 is TGTGCCAGCAGCTTTCTAACAGGGACCACTGAAGCTTTCTTT.

The rearrangement links TRBV7-2 to TRBJ2-2; the match to TRBD2 covers 8 bases. The CDR3 consists of 15 residues. V lost 5 bases, J lost 1 base, and 3 bases stayed unmatched. Germline CDR1 SGHTA, CDR2 FQGNSA. The CDR3 region has the DNA TGTGCCAGCAGCATACTAGCGGTGAACACCGGGGAGCTGTTTTTT. It encodes CASSILAVNTGELFF.

The J gene is TRBJ1-5, the V gene TRBV18; D is ambiguous. Germline loops: CDR1 KGHSH, CDR2 LQKENI. V lost 3 bases, J lost 5 bases, and 17 bases lay in between. There are 16 residues in the CDR3. The CDR3 bases are TGTGCCAGCTCACCTAATTCCGGGAGCCAATATCAGCCCCAGCATTTT. It codes for CASSPNSGSQYQPQHF.

The chain uses TRBV6-1 and TRBJ1-2; the D gene is possibly TRBD1 (5 bases). The germline V and J ends were trimmed by 6 bases and 7 bases, with 15 bases remaining between them. CDR3 length: 13 residues. Germline V CDR1 and CDR2: MNHNS, SASEGT. CDR3 sequence: CASRSGGIRGYTF. CDR3 in DNA: TGTGCCAGCAGGTCCGGGGGGATTCGTGGCTACACCTTC.

The chain links TRBV5-3 to TRBJ2-1; 8 bases align to TRBD2. TRBV5-3 is known as an ORF, though its function is uncertain. The V segment lost 2 bases and the J segment 0 bases; nucleotides outside the gene matches: 10. The CDR3 has 18 residues. The CDR3 protein is CARSFGVAGYNSYNEQFF. In nucleotides, the CDR3 is TGTGCCAGAAGCTTCGGGGTAGCGGGGTATAACTCCTACAATGAGCAGTTCTTC.

This chain uses TRBV5-1 with TRBJ2-3; 10 bases map to TRBD1. The CDR3 runs to 16 residues. Germline V gene sequence: CDR1 SGHRS, CDR2 YFSETQ. Unmatched junction bases numbered 8, after V lost 4 bases and J lost 3 bases. CDR3 nucleotides: TGCGCCAGCAGCCCCACCGGGACAGGGGAGACAGATACGCAGTATTTT. Amino acids: CASSPTGTGETDTQYF.

This clone was counted a single time. The chain uses TRBV19 and TRBJ2-1, with 11 bases fitting TRBD2. This CDR3 has 19 residues. V lost 5 bases to trimming and J lost 3 bases; unmatched junction nucleotides: 15. Germline V gives CDR1 LNHDA, CDR2 SQIVND (reference sequence). The CDR3 nucleotides are TGTGCCAGTAGTCCTCCCGCCCCAACTAGCGGGAGATACTACAATGAGCAGTTCTTC. It specifies CASSPPAPTSGRYYNEQFF. Supplemented by reference TRBV19 and TRBJ2-1, the full variable domain reads DGGITQSPKYLFRKEGQNVTLSCEQNLNHDAMYWYRQDPGQGLRLIYYSQIVNDFQKGDIAEGYSVSREKKESFPLTVTSAQKNPTAFYLCASSPPAPTSGRYYNEQFFGPGTRLTVL.

This chain uses TRBV5-6 with TRBJ1-2, with 9 positions matching TRBD1. Germline V lookup: CDR1 SGHDT, CDR2 YYEEEE. Trimming took 0 bases from V and 9 from J; bases not matched to a gene: 12. The CDR3 is 16 amino acids. The chain's CDR3 is CASSLEGTGRPGSYTF. CDR3 coding DNA: TGTGCCAGCAGCTTGGAGGGGACAGGGAGACCCGGTAGCTACACCTTC.

The chain links TRBV15 to TRBJ1-1, with D perhaps matching TRBD1 (6 bases). CDR3 size: 14 residues. Looked up from germline, CDR1 is LNHNV and CDR2 is YYDKDF (reference sequence). Trimming removed 5 bases from V and 4 bases from J, with 14 bases in between. The CDR3: CATSVIRGSTEAFF. In DNA, the CDR3 is TGTGCCACCAGCGTTATCAGGGGTTCCACTGAAGCTTTCTTT.

This chain joins TRBV19 and TRBJ1-1, with 7 bases fitting TRBD1. The length of the CDR3 is 14 residues. Germline CDR1 LNHDA, CDR2 SQIVND (reference sequence). J gave up 1 base and V 5 bases, and 4 bases lay outside the gene matches. CDR3 nucleotide sequence: TGTGCCAGTAGTTCCGGGACAGCGAACACTGAAGCTTTCTTT. This sequence encodes CASSSGTANTEAFF.

On this clone itself: In the same sample, other DNA sequences code for this CDR3. This chain uses TRBV28 with TRBJ2-7; TRBD1 is a possible D gene (6 bases). V dropped 5 bases and J dropped 2 bases, with 10 bases sitting between them. CDR3 size: 13 residues. Per germline, CDR1 MDHEN and CDR2 SYDVKM. The CDR3 here is CASSPGQTYEQYF. The CDR3 DNA follows: TGTGCCAGCAGTCCAGGACAGACCTACGAGCAGTACTTC.

V is TRBV19 and J is TRBJ1-4; possible D gene TRBD1, 6 bases. Germline V gene data show CDR1 as LNHDA and CDR2 as SQIVND (reference sequence). This CDR3 contains 13 residues. The V end was cut by 5 bases, the J end by 5 bases, with 9 bases between. This CDR3 reads CASSWQGNEKLFF. The CDR3 DNA follows: TGTGCCAGTAGTTGGCAGGGGAATGAAAAACTGTTTTTT.

The chain employs TRBV4-2 and TRBJ2-7; TRBD2 matches at 9 bases. In germline, CDR1 is LGHNA, CDR2 YNFKEQ. V shed 0 bases, J shed 2 bases, and the junction held 8 bases outside the gene matches. The CDR3 is 17 residues long. CDR3 amino acids: CASSQDPLAGGPYEQYF. DNA of the CDR3: TGTGCCAGCAGCCAAGATCCTCTTGCGGGAGGGCCCTACGAGCAGTACTTC.

V is TRBV28 and J is TRBJ2-4; 8 nucleotides agree with TRBD2. V dropped 3 bases and J dropped 0; count of bases not matched to a gene: 4. Germline CDR1 and CDR2: MDHEN and SYDVKM. This CDR3 comprises 16 residues. CDR3 sequence (DNA): TGTGCCAGCAGTTTTAGCGGGGCGGTAGCCAAAAACATTCAGTACTTC. Amino acid sequence: CASSFSGAVAKNIQYF.

The gene calls are TRBV28 and TRBJ2-7; TRBD1 is a possible D gene (6 bases). The V end lost 3 bases, the J end lost 0 bases, and 12 bases lay between the germline ends. CDR1 is MDHEN, CDR2 SYDVKM, per germline. The CDR3 runs to 15 residues. The CDR3, as DNA: TGTGCCAGCAGTTTGGGGGCTACGAGCTCCTACGAGCAGTACTTC. It yields the protein CASSLGATSSYEQYF.

This chain uses TRBV7-8 with TRBJ1-1; 7 nucleotides match TRBD1. The CDR3 extends over 14 amino acids. V lost 7 bases, J lost 2 bases, and 7 bases stayed unmatched. Looked up from germline, CDR1 is SGHVS and CDR2 is FQNEAQ. CDR3 DNA: TGTGCCAGCACTCTGACAGGGACAAACACTGAAGCTTTCTTT. The encoded protein is CASTLTGTNTEAFF.

The CDR3 protein is CASSWGNSNQPQHF. The CDR3, as DNA: TGTGCCAGCAGTTGGGGGAATAGCAATCAGCCCCAGCATTTT. The chain has TRBV27 and TRBJ1-5, with D possibly matching TRBD1 (5 bases). The CDR3 has 14 residues. CDR1 MNHEY and CDR2 SMNVEV come from the germline V gene (reference sequence). Deletions cut 4 bases from V and 0 bases from J, with 7 bases between.

J is TRBJ2-6 and V is TRBV7-2; tentative D call: TRBD1 (5 bases). The germline V gene has CDR1 SGHTA and CDR2 FQGNSA. Trimming removed 5 bases from V and 0 bases from J, with 11 bases in between. This CDR3 comprises 16 residues. CDR3 residues: CASSQGYGSGANVLTF. CDR3 coding DNA: TGTGCCAGCAGCCAGGGATACGGCTCTGGGGCCAACGTCCTGACTTTC. Variable domain in full (rest from reference TRBV7-2 and TRBJ2-6): GAGVSQSPSNKVTEKGKDVELRCDPISGHTALYWYRQSLGQGLEFLIYFQGNSAPDKSGLPSDRFSAERTGGSVSTLTIQRTQQEDSAVYLCASSQGYGSGANVLTFGAGSRLTVL.

For the CDR3, the DNA is TGTGCCAGCAGTTCGAGCACCCAGGGTAACTATGGCTACACCTTC. It yields the protein CASSSSTQGNYGYTF. V and J are TRBV28 and TRBJ1-2, with TRBD1 as a possible D gene (5 bases). CDR1 and CDR2 (germline): MDHEN, SYDVKM. The germline V and J ends were trimmed by 4 bases and 1 base, with 13 bases remaining between them. CDR3 length equals 15 residues.

CDR3: CSASDGGEKLFF. Here the CDR3 DNA reads TGCAGCGCCTCGGACGGAGGAGAAAAACTGTTTTTT. The chain combines TRBV29-1 with TRBJ1-4; D remains ambiguous. Germline V gives CDR1 SQVTM, CDR2 ANQGSEA. There are 12 residues in the CDR3. V was trimmed by 7 bases and J by 8 bases, leaving 14 bases between them.

The rearrangement links TRBV10-2 to TRBJ2-7; the match to TRBD2 covers 8 bases. The junction had 2 bases not matched to a gene; V was cut back by 10 bases and J by 0 bases. CDR1 is WSHSY and CDR2 is SAAADI in the germline V gene. The CDR3 runs to 12 residues. This chain's CDR3 is CATGRVSYEQYF. The CDR3 bases are TGCGCCACCGGGAGGGTCTCCTACGAGCAGTACTTC.

This chain links TRBV28 with TRBJ1-2; no reliable D call. Germline CDR1 and CDR2: MDHEN and SYDVKM. The CDR3 is 12 amino acids. The V end lost 3 bases, the J end lost 1 base, and 3 bases lay between the germline ends. The CDR3: CASSFHNYGYTF. The CDR3 coding sequence is TGTGCCAGCAGTTTCCATAACTATGGCTACACCTTC.

CDR3 coding DNA: TGTGCCAGCAGTCCAGGACTAGCCCACGAGCAGTACTTC. This encodes CASSPGLAHEQYF. J is TRBJ2-7 and V is TRBV2, with 8 bases lining up with TRBD2. Trimming cost V 5 bases and J 5 bases; bases outside gene matches: 5. From germline, CDR1 is SNHLY and CDR2 FYNNEI. CDR3 length: 13 amino acids.

This chain links TRBV7-9 with TRBJ2-2; 7 nucleotides agree with TRBD1. The trim removed 3 bases at V and 14 bases at J, leaving 9 bases unmatched. The CDR3 runs to 13 residues. CDR1 and CDR2 (germline): SEHNR, FQNEAQ (reference sequence). The chain's CDR3 is CASSFSTGQDLFF. The CDR3 coding sequence is TGTGCCAGCAGCTTTTCGACAGGACAGGATCTGTTTTTT. Full variable domain (rest looked up from reference TRBV7-9 and TRBJ2-2): DTGVSQNPRHKITKRGQNVTFRCDPISEHNRLYWYRQTLGQGPEFLTYFQNEAQLEKSRLLSDRFSAERPKGSFSTLEIQRTEQGDSAMYLCASSFSTGQDLFFGEGSRLTVL.

In regard to this clone: Additional DNA sequences in this sample encode the identical CDR3. The CDR3 is CASSQGFNEKLFF. Here the CDR3 DNA reads TGTGCCAGCTCACAGGGTTTTAATGAAAAACTGTTTTTT. The chain has TRBV18 and TRBJ1-4, with D unclear. The CDR3 covers 13 residues. Between the trimmed V and J ends, which lost 4 bases and 4 bases, there was a span of 7 bases. Per the germline V gene, CDR1 is KGHSH and CDR2 is LQKENI.

The chain has TRBV19 and TRBJ1-2; 7 bases line up with TRBD1. This CDR3 contains 14 residues. Germline CDR1 is LNHDA and CDR2 is SQIVND (reference sequence). With V trimmed by 6 bases and J by 2 bases, 6 bases remained unmatched. The CDR3 region is CASSHRGGNYGYTF. The CDR3 DNA sequence: TGTGCCAGTAGCCACAGGGGTGGGAACTATGGCTACACCTTC.